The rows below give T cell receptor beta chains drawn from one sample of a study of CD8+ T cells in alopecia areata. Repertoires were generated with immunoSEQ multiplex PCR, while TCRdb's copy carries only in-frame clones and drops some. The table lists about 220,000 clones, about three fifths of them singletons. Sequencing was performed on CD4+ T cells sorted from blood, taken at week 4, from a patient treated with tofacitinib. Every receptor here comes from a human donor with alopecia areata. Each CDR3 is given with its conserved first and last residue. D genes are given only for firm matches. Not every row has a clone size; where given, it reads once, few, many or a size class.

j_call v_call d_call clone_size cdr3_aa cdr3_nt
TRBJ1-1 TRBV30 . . CAWRGVREAFF TGTGCCTGGAGGGGGGTCAGGGAAGCTTTCTTT
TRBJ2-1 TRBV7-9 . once CASSLGDYPFF TGTGCCAGCAGCCTAGGAGATTACCCGTTCTTC
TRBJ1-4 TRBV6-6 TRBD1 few CASRQGNEKLFF TGTGCCAGCAGACAGGGGAATGAAAAACTGTTTTTT
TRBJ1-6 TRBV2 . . CASSQAHASPLHF TGTGCCAGCAGCCAAGCCCATGCTTCACCCCTCCACTTT
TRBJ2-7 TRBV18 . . CASSPGTTYEQYF TGTGCCAGCTCACCAGGAACCACCTACGAGCAGTACTTC
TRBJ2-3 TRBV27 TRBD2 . CASSSKRGGPDTQYF TGTGCCAGCAGTTCCAAGCGGGGGGGCCCCGATACGCAGTATTTT
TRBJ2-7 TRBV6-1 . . CASSNRGPTYEQYF TGTGCCAGCAGTAATAGGGGACCAACCTACGAGCAGTACTTC
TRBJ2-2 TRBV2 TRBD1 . CASSRNPGQITGELFF TGTGCCAGCAGCCGAAACCCGGGACAGATAACCGGGGAGCTGTTTTTT
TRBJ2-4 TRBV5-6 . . CASSFRGVAKNIQYF TGTGCCAGCAGCTTTAGGGGGGTAGCCAAAAACATTCAGTACTTC
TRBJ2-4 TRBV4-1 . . CASSQDIGLSPGPNIQYF TGCGCCAGCAGCCAAGATATTGGGCTGAGTCCGGGACCAAACATTCAGTACTTC
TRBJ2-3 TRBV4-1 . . CASSQDVSGASTDTQYF TGCGCCAGCAGCCAAGATGTTTCGGGGGCGAGCACAGATACGCAGTATTTT
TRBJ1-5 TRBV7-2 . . CASSLSGGNQPQHF TGTGCCAGCAGCTTATCTGGAGGCAATCAGCCCCAGCATTTT
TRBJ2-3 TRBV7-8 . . CASSFWGGRADTQYF TGTGCCAGCAGCTTTTGGGGGGGCAGGGCAGATACGCAGTATTTT
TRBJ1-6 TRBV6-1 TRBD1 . CASSATPGQISPLHF TGTGCCAGCAGTGCCACCCCGGGACAGATATCACCCCTCCACTTT
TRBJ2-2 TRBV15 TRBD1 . CATSRVRQGTSGELFF TGTGCCACCAGCAGAGTACGACAGGGGACGAGCGGGGAGCTGTTTTTT
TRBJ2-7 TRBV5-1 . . CASSFSNEQYF TGCGCCAGCAGCTTTAGCAACGAGCAGTACTTC
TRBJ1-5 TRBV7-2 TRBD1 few CASSWGQGYQPQHF TGTGCCAGCAGCTGGGGACAGGGCTATCAGCCCCAGCATTTT
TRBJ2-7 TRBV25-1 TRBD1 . CASARQGTLDEQYF TGTGCCAGCGCCCGACAGGGTACTCTGGACGAGCAGTACTTC
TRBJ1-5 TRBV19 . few CASSIPTGGRDQPQHF TGTGCCAGTAGTATTCCCACGGGTGGTCGCGATCAGCCCCAGCATTTT
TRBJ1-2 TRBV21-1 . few CASSRQEESYGYTF TGTGCCAGCAGCCGTCAGGAGGAGAGTTATGGCTACACCTTC
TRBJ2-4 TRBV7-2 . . CASSLIGDDIQYF TGTGCCAGCAGCTTAATCGGAGATGACATTCAGTACTTC
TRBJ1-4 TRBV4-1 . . CASPHWGEKLFF TGCGCCAGCCCGCATTGGGGAGAAAAACTGTTTTTT
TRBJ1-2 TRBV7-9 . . CASNRPGAEYGYTF TGTGCCAGCAACCGGCCGGGAGCAGAATATGGCTACACCTTC
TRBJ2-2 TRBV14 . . CASSQEQNTGELFF TGTGCCAGCAGCCAAGAACAGAACACCGGGGAGCTGTTTTTT
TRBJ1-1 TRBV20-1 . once CSAKAGTQAFF TGCAGTGCTAAGGCAGGGACCCAAGCTTTCTTT
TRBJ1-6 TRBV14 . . CASSLDKYNSPLHF TGTGCCAGCAGCCTTGACAAGTATAATTCACCCCTCCACTTT
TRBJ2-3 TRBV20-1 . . CSASNTDTQYF TGCAGTGCTAGCAACACAGATACGCAGTATTTT
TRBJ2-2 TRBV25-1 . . CASRSGAAANTGELFF TGTGCCAGCAGATCCGGTGCGGCAGCGAACACCGGGGAGCTGTTTTTT
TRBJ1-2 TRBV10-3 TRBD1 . CAISDNRGSVNYGYTF TGTGCCATCAGTGACAACAGGGGTAGCGTGAACTATGGCTACACCTTC
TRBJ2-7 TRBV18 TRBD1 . CASSPFGQGPQYF TGTGCCAGCTCACCATTCGGACAGGGCCCACAGTACTTC
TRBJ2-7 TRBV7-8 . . CASRTGGPWDEQYF TGTGCCAGCCGCACCGGGGGGCCCTGGGACGAGCAGTACTTC